The clone carrying this TCR beta chain was counted a single time. Antigen unknown. This entry is derived from a study of cytomegalovirus exposure and HLA in healthy donors. Study details: Both the approximately 120 validation repertoires and the approximately 620 first-cohort repertoires used the same platform, as reported by a later analysis.

This table comes from immunoSEQ multiplex PCR, and its TCRdb copy is limited to in-frame clones, with some not included. The table shows around 300,000 clones, with approximately 83% occurring only once. General study points: Diagnosis of cytomegalovirus status made by the classifier reportedly showed high specificity and sensitivity. Investigators reported 150 to 200 TCR beta chains as tied to cytomegalovirus.

Specimen: PBMCs. This clonotype originated in a woman aged 18-35 years in good health and CMV-seronegative.

Written as DNA, the CDR3 is TGTGCCTGGAGTAGCGGGAGCGGTACGCAGTATTTT. Translated: CAWSSGSGTQYF. This rearrangement joins TRBV30 to TRBJ2-3, with 8 bases lining up with TRBD2. There are 12 residues in the CDR3. V shed 2 bases and J 8 bases; nucleotides not matched to a gene: 3. Germline V lookup: CDR1 GTSNPN, CDR2 SVGIG (reference sequence).